The 20 T cell receptor beta chains below were found in one sample sequenced in a study of beta chain features in type 1 diabetes. Every bit of the isolated RNA underwent reverse transcription, so sequencing read expressed TCRB transcripts. The table came from immunoSEQ multiplex PCR; TCRdb's copy has only in-frame clones and leaves some out. The profile covers 900,000 or so clones, with about a sixth appearing a single time and about 0.02% taken by the ten largest. Specimen: naive CD4+ T cells from blood. These receptors all stem from a woman aged 18-29 years in good health.

The rearrangement uses TRBV15 and TRBJ2-1; maybe TRBD1 (6 bases). V lost 1 base to trimming and J lost 7 bases, with 20 bases between them. Germline V lookup: CDR1 LNHNV, CDR2 YYDKDF (reference sequence). The CDR3 consists of 17 residues. The CDR3 DNA is TGTGCCACCAGCAGAGTCTGGGGACAAGGGCAAGGGAATGAGCAGTTCTTC. This sequence encodes CATSRVWGQGQGNEQFF.

This clone has just a few counts. V gene TRBV7-9 combines with J gene TRBJ2-1, with D hard to call. Germline CDR1 and CDR2: SEHNR and FQNEAQ (reference sequence). V lost 2 bases and J 4 bases, leaving 6 bases between the germline ends. This CDR3 region has 13 residues. CDR3 nucleotide sequence: TGTGCCAGCAGCTTATCGCCATACAATGAGCAGTTCTTC. It translates to CASSLSPYNEQFF.

This clone was counted only a few times. This sequence joins TRBV6-5 and TRBJ2-5; 13 nucleotides match TRBD2. CDR3 length: 16 residues. CDR1 is MNHEY and CDR2 is SVGAGI in the germline V gene. V trimming: 3 bases; J trimming: 5 bases; junction bases outside the gene matches: 6. CDR3 in amino acids: CASSYGGLAGAETQYF. The CDR3 coding sequence is TGTGCCAGCAGTTATGGTGGACTAGCGGGAGCGGAGACCCAGTACTTC.

The chain has TRBV9 and TRBJ2-1; TRBD1 aligns across 8 bases. The CDR3 has 16 residues. J gave up 8 bases and V 0 bases, and 10 bases lay outside the gene matches. Germline V gives CDR1 SGDLS, CDR2 YYNGEE. The CDR3 DNA reads as TGTGCCAGCAGCGTAGTTTCAGGGGGCTGGGAGGATGAGCAGTTCTTC. Residues: CASSVVSGGWEDEQFF. Together with reference TRBV9 and TRBJ2-1, the CDR3 gives the full variable domain: DSGVTQTPKHLITATGQRVTLRCSPRSGDLSVYWYQQSLDQGLQFLIQYYNGEERAKGNILERFSAQQFPDLHSELNLSSLELGDSALYFCASSVVSGGWEDEQFFGPGTRLTVL.

This sequence joins TRBV7-6 and TRBJ2-2; D unresolved. The length of the CDR3 is 17 residues. The germline V gene encodes CDR1 SGHVS and CDR2 FNYEAQ. V was clipped by 1 base and J by 10 bases, with 22 bases between them. The CDR3 loop is CASSLEPRLAVPVELFF. As DNA, the CDR3 is TGTGCCAGCAGCTTAGAGCCCCGGTTGGCGGTCCCTGTGGAGCTGTTTTTT.

This clone was picked up a small number of times. The chain has TRBV4-3 and TRBJ1-1; D may be TRBD1 (5 bases). The CDR3 totals 13 residues. Trimming shortened V by 4 bases and J by 6 bases, and 12 bases separated the two germline ends. Germline CDR1 LGHNA, CDR2 YSLEER. CDR3 sequence: CASSPGVLAEAFF. The CDR3 DNA is TGCGCCAGCAGCCCGGGGGTACTGGCTGAAGCTTTCTTT.

This clone was seen a handful of times. Distinct nucleotide sequences in the sample also encode this CDR3. The V call is TRBV7-2, the J call TRBJ2-7, with a tentative D call TRBD1 (5 bases). Trimming pared 1 base from V and 7 bases from J, leaving 11 bases between. The CDR3 is made up of 13 amino acids. Looked up from germline, CDR1 is SGHTA and CDR2 is FQGNSA. The CDR3 DNA is TGTGCCAGCAGCTTAGGCAGGGAAGGGGAGCAGTACTTC. Protein: CASSLGREGEQYF. Filled out from reference TRBV7-2 and TRBJ2-7, the complete variable domain reads GAGVSQSPSNKVTEKGKDVELRCDPISGHTALYWYRQSLGQGLEFLIYFQGNSAPDKSGLPSDRFSAERTGGSVSTLTIQRTQQEDSAVYLCASSLGREGEQYFGPGTRLTVT.

This clone was picked up a small number of times. The V gene is TRBV2, the J gene TRBJ2-2; 10 bases agree with TRBD1. This CDR3 region has 15 residues. Germline V gives CDR1 SNHLY, CDR2 FYNNEI. V shed 3 bases and J 7 bases; nucleotides not matched to a gene: 5. The CDR3 DNA reads as TGTGCCAGCAGTGATAGGACAGGGGGTATCGGGGAGCTGTTTTTT. Its protein product is CASSDRTGGIGELFF.

V usage is TRBV7-2 and J usage is TRBJ2-1; no reliable D call. The CDR3 consists of 13 residues. CDR1 SGHTA and CDR2 FQGNSA come from the germline V gene. V lost 3 bases to trimming and J lost 7 bases, with 10 bases between them. Here the CDR3 reads CASSFNGANEQFF. CDR3 DNA sequence: TGTGCCAGCAGCTTTAACGGAGCGAATGAGCAGTTCTTC.

A remark on this clone: A much larger clone lies a single base off, so this may be a read error. Other DNA variants within this sample encode the same CDR3. The gene calls are TRBV11-2 and TRBJ2-5; D is uncertain. CDR3 length: 11 residues. V was shortened by 5 bases and J by 1 base, with 2 bases between the two germline ends. CDR1 and CDR2 from the germline V gene are SGHAT and FQNNGV. The CDR3 loop reads CASSAQETQYF. DNA for the CDR3: TGTGCCAGCAGCGCCCAAGAGACCCAGTACTTC.

The chain carries TRBV4-3 and TRBJ1-2; D gene unclear. The CDR3 consists of 13 residues. Trimming cost V 0 bases and J 8 bases, with 10 bases left between them. The V gene's germline CDR1 is LGHNA and CDR2 YSLEER. This CDR3 reads CASSQEEGLGYTF. The CDR3, as DNA: TGCGCCAGCAGCCAAGAAGAGGGTTTAGGCTACACCTTC.

This chain joins TRBV2 and TRBJ2-5; D is ambiguous. This CDR3 is built from 11 residues. Germline CDR1 SNHLY, CDR2 FYNNEI. Trimming took off 8 bases at V and 7 bases at J, with 11 bases between the two ends. DNA for the CDR3: TGTGCCAGCCGACCTAGTGGGACCCAGTACTTC. Protein product: CASRPSGTQYF.

This clone was observed a handful of times. The chain couples TRBV21-1 to TRBJ2-7; the tabulated D call, TRBD2, remains unverified against the DNA. TRBV21-1 is described as a pseudogene. The length of the CDR3 is 19 residues. CDR3 protein: CASSERRRVTSVDTYEQYF. CDR3 DNA sequence: TGTGCCAGCAGCGAACGAAGGAGAGTGACTAGCGTCGACACCTACGAGCAGTACTTC.

There are a few counts of this clone. The rearrangement joins TRBV5-1 to TRBJ1-1, with D uncertain. Trimming pared 2 bases from V and 8 bases from J, leaving 7 bases between. Germline CDR1 reads SGHRS; CDR2 reads YFSETQ. The CDR3 contains 11 residues. CDR3 region: CASSFLGEAFF. In DNA form, the CDR3 reads TGCGCCAGCAGCTTCCTCGGCGAAGCTTTCTTT.

The rearrangement uses TRBV29-1 and TRBJ1-1, with unresolved D. The V gene's germline CDR1 is SQVTM and CDR2 ANQGSEA. The CDR3 has 10 amino acids. V lost 4 bases, J lost 6 bases, and 6 bases lay in between. As DNA, the CDR3 is TGCAGCGTTGGGGAGGCTGAAGCTTTCTTT. Protein product: CSVGEAEAFF. The whole variable domain, remainder taken from reference TRBV29-1 and TRBJ1-1, is SAVISQKPSRDICQRGTSLTIQCQVDSQVTMMFWYRQQPGQSLTLIATANQGSEATYESGFVIDKFPISRPNLTFSTLTVSNMSPEDSSIYLCSVGEAEAFFGQGTRLTVV.

This clone turned up a few times. V is TRBV7-3 and J is TRBJ2-7, with 10 bases aligning to TRBD2. Unmatched junction bases numbered 8, after V lost 4 bases and J lost 2 bases. Germline CDR1 reads SGHTA; CDR2 reads FQGTGA. This CDR3 is built from 16 residues. This chain's CDR3 is CASSSGSGRAPYEQYF. CDR3 bases: TGTGCCAGCAGCTCCGGCAGCGGGAGGGCCCCCTACGAGCAGTACTTC.

The chain links TRBV4-3 to TRBJ1-1, with D unclear. The germline V gene has CDR1 LGHNA and CDR2 YSLEER. The V end was cut by 0 bases, the J end by 3 bases, with 5 bases between. CDR3 length equals 13 residues. This CDR3 is CASSQDPYTEAFF. CDR3 sequence (DNA): TGCGCCAGCAGCCAAGATCCCTACACTGAAGCTTTCTTT.

This chain joins TRBV7-2 and TRBJ2-7; TRBD2 agrees at 12 bases. Losses at the gene ends were 6 bases for V and 1 base for J; bases not matched to a gene: 7. The germline CDR1 and CDR2 sequences are SGHTA and FQGNSA. The CDR3 totals 16 residues. CDR3 residues: CASRETSGGQSYEQYF. In nucleotides, the CDR3 is TGTGCCAGCAGAGAGACTAGCGGGGGTCAATCCTACGAGCAGTACTTC.

The J gene is TRBJ2-7, the V gene TRBV11-2; possibly TRBD1 for D (5 bases). The CDR3 runs 13 residues. CDR1 is SGHAT, CDR2 FQNNGV, per germline. The ends were cut back, 6 bases at V and 8 bases at J, with 17 bases in the middle. The CDR3: CASSFDSARQQYF. Written as DNA, the CDR3 is TGTGCCAGCAGTTTCGACAGTGCCCGGCAGCAGTACTTC.

This clone turned up a few times. This rearrangement joins TRBV2 to TRBJ1-4, with TRBD1 matching over 8 bases. Germline-derived CDR1 and CDR2 are SNHLY and FYNNEI. The CDR3 is made up of 14 amino acids. V lost 7 bases and J lost 5; bases outside the gene matches: 6. CDR3 loop: CASNRQGQNEKLFF. CDR3 nucleotides: TGTGCCAGCAATAGACAGGGGCAAAATGAAAAACTGTTTTTT.